This T cell receptor beta chain came from a study of blood T cell repertoires in COVID-19. Across the study: Samples representing acute and convalescent COVID-19 were sourced from the United States, Italy and Spain. Sample material is recorded as cDNA or gDNA derived from T cells, B-cell-depleted T cells, or PBMCs.

V was pared by 5 bases and J by 2 bases, with 10 bases between. CDR3 length: 13 amino acids. In the authors' methods: The assay estimated nucleated cells by amplifying reference gene primers. Only in-frame clones appear in the TCRdb table, and some are missing; sequencing was by immunoSEQ multiplex PCR. V and J calls and clone size are copied from that table; D and trimming were computed from the DNA. The data hold over 200,000 clones, with around 86% observed a single time. The sequenced material came from peripheral blood. The receptor was isolated from a human donor in a cohort sampled during active COVID-19. The chain joins TRBV12-3 or TRBV12-4 to TRBJ2-7; D is possibly TRBD1 (6 bases). DNA of the CDR3: TGTGCCAGCAGTCGACAGGAGACCTACGAGCAGTACTTC. This gives the protein CASSRQETYEQYF.